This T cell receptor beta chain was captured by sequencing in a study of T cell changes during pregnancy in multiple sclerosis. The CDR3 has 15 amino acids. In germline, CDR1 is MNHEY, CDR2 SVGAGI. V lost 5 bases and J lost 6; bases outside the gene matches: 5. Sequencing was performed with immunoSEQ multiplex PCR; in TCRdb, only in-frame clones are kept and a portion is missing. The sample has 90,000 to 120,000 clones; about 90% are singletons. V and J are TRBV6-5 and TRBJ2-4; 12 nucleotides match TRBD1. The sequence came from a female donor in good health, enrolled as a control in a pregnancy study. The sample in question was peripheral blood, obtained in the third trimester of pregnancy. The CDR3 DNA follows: TGTGCCAGCAGTAGGGACAGGGGGCGTAGAAACATTCAGTACTTC. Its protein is CASSRDRGRRNIQYF.